The 30 T cell receptor beta chains below all came from one sample that was sequenced in a study of blood T cell repertoires in COVID-19. Here immunoSEQ multiplex PCR was the method, and the copy in TCRdb shows in-frame clones only, minus some. The sample contains more than 200,000 clones, 88% of which appear only once. Sequencing used peripheral blood. The receptors here all came from a woman under 40 with COVID-19, enrolled during active disease.

V and J are TRBV5-1 and TRBJ2-1, with a possible D match to TRBD2 (6 bases). V was trimmed by 4 bases and J by 6 bases, leaving 17 bases between them. From germline, CDR1 is SGHRS and CDR2 YFSETQ. The CDR3 contains 15 residues. This chain's CDR3 is CASSDPGAEGNEQFF. The CDR3 DNA is TGCGCCAGCAGCGATCCGGGAGCGGAGGGCAATGAGCAGTTCTTC. The whole variable domain, filled in from reference TRBV5-1 and TRBJ2-1, reads KAGVTQTPRYLIKTRGQQVTLSCSPISGHRSVSWYQQTPGQGLQFLFEYFSETQRNKGNFPGRFSGRQFSNSRSEMNVSTLELGDSALYLCASSDPGAEGNEQFFGPGTRLTVL.

This chain links TRBV7-2 with TRBJ2-7; D perhaps matches TRBD2 (5 bases). The CDR3 extends over 15 amino acids. Germline V gene lookup returns CDR1 SGHTA and CDR2 FQGNSA. V lost 2 bases, J lost 0 bases, and 11 bases lay in between. The CDR3 DNA reads TGTGCCAGCAGCTTATCGGACTTCGGCTCCTACGAGCAGTACTTC. The encoded protein is CASSLSDFGSYEQYF. The full variable domain, rest sourced from reference TRBV7-2 and TRBJ2-7, is GAGVSQSPSNKVTEKGKDVELRCDPISGHTALYWYRQSLGQGLEFLIYFQGNSAPDKSGLPSDRFSAERTGGSVSTLTIQRTQQEDSAVYLCASSLSDFGSYEQYFGPGTRLTVT.

The rearrangement joins TRBV21-1 to TRBJ2-7; TRBD2, the table's D call, lacks a check against the DNA. TRBV21-1 is flagged as a pseudogene. The CDR3 is 13 amino acids. The CDR3: CASSKYFEYEQYV. CDR3 DNA: TGTGCCAGCAGCAAATATTTCGAGTACGAGCAGTACGTC.

The chain combines TRBV12-5 with TRBJ2-3; TRBD1 aligns across 7 bases. Germline CDR1 reads LGHNT; CDR2 reads FRNRAP. There are 17 residues in the CDR3. V dropped 0 bases and J dropped 7; count of bases not matched to a gene: 13. CDR3 loop: CASGLVPRGSSPHTQYF. CDR3 DNA: TGTGCTAGTGGTTTGGTACCCAGGGGGAGCTCCCCCCATACGCAGTATTTT. The whole variable domain, remainder taken from reference TRBV12-5 and TRBJ2-3, is DARVTQTPRHKVTEMGQEVTMRCQPILGHNTVFWYRQTMMQGLELLAYFRNRAPLDDSGMPKDRFSAEMPDATLATLKIQPSEPRDSAVYFCASGLVPRGSSPHTQYFGPGTRLTVL.

The gene calls are TRBV18 and TRBJ2-1; 8 bases line up with TRBD2. V was clipped by 3 bases and J by 2 bases; unmatched bases: 3. The CDR3 is 15 amino acids. In germline, CDR1 is KGHSH, CDR2 LQKENI. CDR3: CASSPIGGAYNEQFF. DNA for the CDR3: TGTGCCAGCTCACCCATCGGGGGGGCCTACAATGAGCAGTTCTTC.

As to this clone: Other DNA sequences in the same sample also yield this CDR3. The CDR3 protein is CASSLRLAGEETQYF. Written as DNA, the CDR3 is TGTGCCAGCAGCTTGCGACTAGCGGGAGAAGAGACCCAGTACTTC. The gene calls are TRBV5-4 and TRBJ2-5; 12 bases are shared with TRBD2. The germline V gene encodes CDR1 SGHNT and CDR2 YYREEE (reference sequence). Trimming cost V 1 base and J 3 bases; bases outside gene matches: 1. The CDR3 extends over 15 amino acids.

The gene calls are TRBV5-1 and TRBJ2-1; 11 bases agree with TRBD2. The CDR3 contains 17 residues. Germline loops: CDR1 SGHRS, CDR2 YFSETQ. The V segment lost 0 bases and the J segment 4 bases; nucleotides outside the gene matches: 6. The CDR3 DNA reads as TGCGCCAGCAGCTTGGGAGTACTAGCGGGGGTATACAATGAGCAGTTCTTC. It codes for CASSLGVLAGVYNEQFF.

The chain combines TRBV29-1 with TRBJ1-2; perhaps TRBD1 as D (6 bases). V was trimmed by 6 bases and J by 6 bases, leaving 20 bases between them. CDR1 is SQVTM, CDR2 ANQGSEA, per germline. The CDR3 spans 14 residues. CDR3 sequence reads: CSVEILTEGDGYTF. The CDR3 nucleotides read TGCAGCGTGGAAATTTTGACAGAGGGGGATGGCTACACCTTC.

The CDR3, as DNA: TGTGCCAGCAGCCAAGATCAGGCGGTCAGGGCCCAGTACTTC. Its protein product is CASSQDQAVRAQYF. The J gene is TRBJ2-5, the V gene TRBV3-1 (or the pseudogene TRBV3-2); D may be TRBD1 (5 bases). The CDR3 runs to 14 residues. V lost 0 bases and J lost 9, with 14 bases in between. CDR1 and CDR2 from the germline V gene are LGHDT and YNNKEL (reference sequence).

The chain uses TRBV9 and TRBJ1-2; the D gene is possibly TRBD1 (6 bases). The germline V gene has CDR1 SGDLS and CDR2 YYNGEE. Trimming left V 0 bases short and J 4 bases short, with 13 bases between. The CDR3 loop spans 15 amino acids. This CDR3 reads CASSVDGGVTYGYTF. Written as DNA, the CDR3 is TGTGCCAGCAGCGTAGATGGGGGCGTTACCTATGGCTACACCTTC.

In its sample, this clone was seen once. The V call is TRBV27, the J call TRBJ2-3; 12 nucleotides match TRBD2. The V gene's germline CDR1 is MNHEY and CDR2 SMNVEV (reference sequence). After removal of 0 bases from V and 1 base from J, the junction contained 2 bases not matched to a gene. CDR3 length: 17 residues. The CDR3 coding sequence is TGTGCCAGCAGTTTATCCCGACTAGCGGGGGGCACAGATACGCAGTATTTT. Translation: CASSLSRLAGGTDTQYF.

V gene TRBV6-5 combines with J gene TRBJ2-3; 14 nucleotides align to TRBD2. Germline V gene lookup returns CDR1 MNHEY and CDR2 SVGAGI. The CDR3 contains 16 residues. Trimming removed 2 bases from V and 4 bases from J; junction bases left unmatched: 2. CDR3 sequence: CASSYLTSGRADTQYF. The DNA of the CDR3 is TGTGCCAGCAGTTACCTGACTAGCGGGAGGGCAGATACGCAGTATTTT.

The rearrangement links TRBV19 to TRBJ2-7; 7 nucleotides line up with TRBD2. The ends lost 4 bases at V and 3 bases at J; junction bases unmatched: 0. This CDR3 is built from 12 residues. From germline, CDR1 is LNHDA and CDR2 SQIVND (reference sequence). The CDR3 sequence: CASSTSGYEQYF. CDR3 nucleotides: TGTGCCAGTAGTACTAGCGGCTACGAGCAGTACTTC.

The chain has TRBV14 and TRBJ2-7; TRBD1 is a possible D gene (6 bases). The CDR3 totals 14 residues. The V end lost 3 bases, the J end lost 2 bases, and 11 bases lay between the germline ends. Germline assignment: CDR1 SGHDN and CDR2 FVKESK. The CDR3 region has the DNA TGTGCCAGCAGCCAGTTTCAGGGGACCTACGAGCAGTACTTC. Translation gives CASSQFQGTYEQYF.

The chain recombines TRBV29-1 with TRBJ1-2, with 7 bases identical to TRBD1. With V trimmed by 7 bases and J by 3 bases, 5 bases remained unmatched. This CDR3 comprises 12 residues. Germline V gene lookup returns CDR1 SQVTM and CDR2 ANQGSEA. CDR3: CSARDSDYGYTF. The DNA of the CDR3 is TGCAGCGCACGGGACAGCGACTATGGCTACACCTTC.

This clone was seen just once. The CDR3 nucleotides are TGTGCCTGGAGTGTAATACTAGCGGGTCCCACCGGGGAGCTGTTTTTT. Translating gives CAWSVILAGPTGELFF. The J gene is TRBJ2-2, the V gene TRBV30; 9 bases align to TRBD2. The germline V gene has CDR1 GTSNPN and CDR2 SVGIG (reference sequence). This CDR3 is built from 16 residues. With 0 bases clipped from V and 4 bases from J, the junction kept 6 bases outside the gene matches.

In DNA form, the CDR3 reads TGTGCCAGCAGCGACCCCGGGACTAGCGGGCTCGAGCAGTACGTC. Protein: CASSDPGTSGLEQYV. V gene TRBV6-5 combines with J gene TRBJ2-7, with TRBD2 identical over 12 bases. Unmatched junction bases numbered 9, after V lost 6 bases and J lost 6 bases. This CDR3 has 15 residues. The germline V gene has CDR1 MNHEY and CDR2 SVGAGI.

The chain is built from TRBV2 and TRBJ1-2, with TRBD1 matching over 8 bases. The CDR3 is 14 amino acids. V gave up 4 bases and J gave up 5 bases; unmatched junction bases: 6. Germline V gene lookup returns CDR1 SNHLY and CDR2 FYNNEI. CDR3 DNA: TGTGCCAGCAGTGCCCAGGGGGCAGATTATGGCTACACCTTC. Translated: CASSAQGADYGYTF.

The CDR3 protein is CASSLGGERNNEQFF. The DNA of the CDR3 is TGTGCCAGCAGCCTCGGGGGAGAACGTAACAATGAGCAGTTCTTC. The chain recombines TRBV21-1 with TRBJ2-1; TRBD2, the table's D call, lacks a check against the DNA. TRBV21-1 is a pseudogene segment. The CDR3 totals 15 residues.

The rearrangement links TRBV4-1 to TRBJ1-4; TRBD1 matches at 9 bases. V gave up 1 base and J gave up 0 bases; unmatched junction bases: 9. This CDR3 region has 19 residues. Germline V gene data show CDR1 as MGHRA and CDR2 as YSYEKL. CDR3 DNA sequence: TGCGCCAGCAGCCAAGTATCACAGGGGGCGTATGCAACTAATGAAAAACTGTTTTTT. This translates into CASSQVSQGAYATNEKLFF.

The chain carries TRBV4-1 and TRBJ1-6; D possibly corresponds to TRBD1 (5 bases). The CDR3 length is 14 residues. CDR1 is MGHRA and CDR2 is YSYEKL in the germline V gene. V was cut by 1 base and J by 9 bases, with 10 bases left in between. The CDR3 is CASSQVLGPSPLHF. DNA of the CDR3: TGCGCCAGCAGCCAAGTTTTGGGGCCTTCACCCCTCCACTTT.

This chain connects TRBV7-8 to TRBJ2-1; TRBD1 matches at 10 bases. CDR1 and CDR2 from the germline V gene are SGHVS and FQNEAQ. CDR3 length: 14 amino acids. The trim removed 3 bases at V and 9 bases at J, leaving 5 bases unmatched. The CDR3 loop is CASSFGTGAGEQFF. The CDR3 coding sequence is TGTGCCAGCAGCTTCGGGACAGGGGCGGGTGAGCAGTTCTTC. The whole variable domain, filled in from reference TRBV7-8 and TRBJ2-1, reads GAGVSQSPRYKVAKRGQDVALRCDPISGHVSLFWYQQALGQGPEFLTYFQNEAQLDKSGLPSDRFFAERPEGSVSTLKIQRTQQEDSAVYLCASSFGTGAGEQFFGPGTRLTVL.

This chain uses TRBV3-1 (or the pseudogene TRBV3-2) with TRBJ2-3, with a tentative D call TRBD1 (5 bases). The V gene's germline CDR1 is LGHDT and CDR2 YNNKEL (reference sequence). Trimming removed 1 base from V and 4 bases from J, with 12 bases in between. This CDR3 region has 15 residues. The CDR3, as DNA: TGTGCCAGCAGCCAAGGCGGACAAGACTCAGATACGCAGTATTTT. It translates to CASSQGGQDSDTQYF.

CDR3 sequence: CASSLGLTPGTGEGDEQYF. In DNA form, the CDR3 reads TGTGCCAGCAGCTTAGGCCTGACCCCCGGGACAGGTGAGGGGGACGAGCAGTACTTC. The chain uses TRBV7-9 and TRBJ2-7; 8 bases line up with TRBD1. This CDR3 is 19 amino acids long. CDR1 SEHNR and CDR2 FQNEAQ come from the germline V gene (reference sequence). Trimming took 1 base from V and 5 from J; bases not matched to a gene: 19.

The chain combines TRBV7-8 with TRBJ2-7; possible D gene TRBD2, 6 bases. Deletions cut 0 bases from V and 6 bases from J, with 24 bases between. The CDR3 has 18 amino acids. Looked up from germline, CDR1 is SGHVS and CDR2 is FQNEAQ. CDR3 DNA sequence: TGTGCCAGCAGCTTAGCGAGGGACTCGTCCCCCTCCTTGCGCGAGCAGTACTTC. This translates into CASSLARDSSPSLREQYF.

The DNA of the CDR3 is TGTGCCAGCAGCCCACAGGGGGTGCACTATGGCTACACCTTC. Residues: CASSPQGVHYGYTF. The V and J genes are TRBV27 and TRBJ1-2, with 8 bases lining up with TRBD1. Per germline, CDR1 MNHEY and CDR2 SMNVEV (reference sequence). V was pared by 6 bases and J by 3 bases, with 6 bases of the junction left unmatched. The CDR3 is 14 residues long.

The V and J genes are TRBV4-1 and TRBJ2-7, with TRBD2 matching 8 bases. Germline V CDR1 and CDR2: MGHRA, YSYEKL. V was pared by 1 base and J by 7 bases, with 6 bases of the junction left unmatched. The CDR3 runs 14 residues. The CDR3 DNA is TGCGCCAGCAGCCAAGTCGGGGGGGCAGGAGAGCAGTACTTC. It translates to CASSQVGGAGEQYF.

The CDR3: CASSLQGAEGNTIYF. The CDR3 nucleotides read TGTGCCAGCAGCTTACAAGGGGCAGAGGGAAACACCATATATTTT. V is TRBV7-2 and J is TRBJ1-3; possibly TRBD1 for D (5 bases). The CDR3 runs to 15 residues. Germline CDR1 and CDR2: SGHTA and FQGNSA. Trimming cost V 2 bases and J 4 bases, with 12 bases left between them.

The V gene is TRBV7-2, the J gene TRBJ2-5, with 7 bases identical to TRBD1. Germline CDR1 is SGHTA and CDR2 is FQGNSA. V was clipped by 1 base and J by 2 bases; unmatched bases: 4. The CDR3 runs to 15 residues. This CDR3 is CASSLVGQQQETQYF. The DNA of the CDR3 is TGTGCCAGCAGCTTAGTGGGACAGCAACAAGAGACCCAGTACTTC.

The chain is built from TRBV28 and TRBJ1-2; 7 bases map to TRBD1. V was pared by 2 bases and J by 5 bases, with 8 bases of the junction left unmatched. The CDR3 runs 15 residues. Looked up from germline, CDR1 is MDHEN and CDR2 is SYDVKM. CDR3 in DNA: TGTGCCAGCAGTTTAGGGCAGGGGGTGTCTTATGGCTACACCTTC. It specifies CASSLGQGVSYGYTF.